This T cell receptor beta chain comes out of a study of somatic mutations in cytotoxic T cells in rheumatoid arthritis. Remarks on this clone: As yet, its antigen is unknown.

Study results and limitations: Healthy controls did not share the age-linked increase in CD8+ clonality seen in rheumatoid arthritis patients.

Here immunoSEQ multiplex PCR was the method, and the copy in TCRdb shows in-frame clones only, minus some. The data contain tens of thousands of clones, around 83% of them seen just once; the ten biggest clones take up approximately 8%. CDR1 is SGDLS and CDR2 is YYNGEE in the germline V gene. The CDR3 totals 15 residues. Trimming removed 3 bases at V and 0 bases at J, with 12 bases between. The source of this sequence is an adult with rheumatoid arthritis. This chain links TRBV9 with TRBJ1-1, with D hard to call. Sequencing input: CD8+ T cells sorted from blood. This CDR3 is CASSEGRTMNTEAFF. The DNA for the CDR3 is TGTGCCAGCAGCGAAGGACGGACCATGAACACTGAAGCTTTCTTT.